The rows below give T cell receptor beta chains drawn from one sample of a study of blood T cell repertoires in COVID-19. Generated by immunoSEQ multiplex PCR, the TCRdb table keeps only in-frame clones and is missing some. This table has some 490,000 clones, around 85% appearing once. Specimen: peripheral blood. Receptors originate from a human donor in a cohort sampled during active COVID-19. CDR3s include the opening cysteine and the closing phenylalanine or tryptophan. A D gene is named only where the DNA matches it firmly. A clone size is listed for some rows: how often the clone was seen (once, few, many), or a class if it is expanded.

CASSSRQGYNQPQHF | TGTGCCAGCAGCTCGCGACAGGGCTACAATCAGCCCCAGCATTTT | TRBD1 | few | TRBV7-2 | 15 | TRBJ1-5
CATSRGPRGTEAFF | TGTGCCACCAGCAGAGGCCCTAGGGGCACTGAAGCTTTCTTT | NA | NA | TRBV15 | 14 | TRBJ1-1
CASSLPSTEAFF | TGTGCCAGCAGTTTACCGTCCACTGAAGCTTTCTTT | NA | NA | TRBV28 | 12 | TRBJ1-1
CAWSVPEYSNQPQHF | TGTGCCTGGAGTGTACCAGAATATAGCAATCAGCCCCAGCATTTT | NA | NA | TRBV30 | 15 | TRBJ1-5
CASRTGLAGEVNEQYF | TGTGCCAGCAGGACGGGACTAGCGGGAGAAGTCAACGAGCAGTACTTC | TRBD2 | NA | TRBV5-6 | 16 | TRBJ2-7
CASSQSFELQETQYF | TGTGCCAGCAGCCAAAGTTTCGAACTCCAAGAGACCCAGTACTTC | NA | NA | TRBV3-1/TRBV3-2 | 15 | TRBJ2-5
CASSLGGQFNQPQHF | TGTGCCAGCAGCTTAGGAGGACAGTTCAATCAGCCCCAGCATTTT | NA | NA | TRBV7-8 | 15 | TRBJ1-5
CASSIQVVNTEAFF | TGTGCCAGCAGCATACAGGTTGTGAACACTGAAGCTTTCTTT | NA | NA | TRBV7-8 | 14 | TRBJ1-1
CASSVGVSGNTIYF | TGTGCCAGCAGCGTAGGAGTCTCTGGAAACACCATATATTTT | NA | NA | TRBV9 | 14 | TRBJ1-3
CASSSLSGTSGGGSQETQYF | TGTGCCAGCAGTTCATTGTCCGGGACTAGCGGCGGGGGATCCCAAGAGACCCAGTACTTC | TRBD2 | NA | TRBV27 | 20 | TRBJ2-5